This T cell receptor beta chain was sequenced during a study of preoperative IRX-2 immunotherapy in early breast cancer. The sample's treatment: preoperative locoregional IRX-2 cytokine immunotherapy. This phase Ib study tested locoregional IRX-2 cytokine immunotherapy given before surgery. Sequenced by immunoSEQ multiplex PCR; TCRdb stores in-frame clones only, minus some. Among 25,000 to 30,000 clones listed, under 90% were seen once. This material was obtained from a patient treated with IRX-2 immunotherapy. This receptor was taken from a human donor with breast cancer.

CDR3 residues: CASATQGVEPLHF. As DNA, the CDR3 is TGTGCCAGCGCGACGCAGGGGGTGGAACCCCTCCACTTT. The chain recombines TRBV28 with TRBJ1-6, with TRBD1 matching over 7 bases. Looked up from germline, CDR1 is MDHEN and CDR2 is SYDVKM. The V segment lost 8 bases and the J segment 12 bases; nucleotides outside the gene matches: 10. The CDR3 sequence is 13 residues long.